One sample yielded the 18 T cell receptor beta chains listed below, sequenced in a study of blood T cell repertoires in COVID-19. Some clones are missing from TCRdb's copy, which holds only in-frame ones; the method was immunoSEQ multiplex PCR. The table records approximately 150,000 clones, more than 80% of them present only once. The sample taken for sequencing was peripheral blood. The receptors derive from a human donor in a cohort sampled during active COVID-19.

The chain has TRBV5-1 and TRBJ2-1; 8 nucleotides match TRBD1. J gave up 2 bases and V 0 bases, and 1 base lay outside the gene matches. The CDR3 totals 15 residues. Germline V gene sequence: CDR1 SGHRS, CDR2 YFSETQ. The CDR3 DNA is TGCGCCAGCAGCTTGGAGGACAGGGCCTACAATGAGCAGTTCTTC. Its translation is CASSLEDRAYNEQFF. Full variable domain (missing parts from reference TRBV5-1 and TRBJ2-1): KAGVTQTPRYLIKTRGQQVTLSCSPISGHRSVSWYQQTPGQGLQFLFEYFSETQRNKGNFPGRFSGRQFSNSRSEMNVSTLELGDSALYLCASSLEDRAYNEQFFGPGTRLTVL.

This clone was observed a few times. The chain couples TRBV2 to TRBJ1-4; 9 nucleotides match TRBD1. Trimming cost V 6 bases and J 4 bases; bases outside gene matches: 6. Germline CDR1 and CDR2: SNHLY and FYNNEI. The CDR3 runs to 15 residues. In DNA, the CDR3 is TGTGCCAGCAGGGCAAGGACAGGGGTTAATGAAAAACTGTTTTTT. This sequence encodes CASRARTGVNEKLFF.

This clone was counted a few times. The CDR3 sequence is CATAPGRQETQYF. The CDR3 nucleotides are TGTGCCACCGCCCCGGGTAGGCAAGAGACCCAGTACTTC. The chain is built from TRBV12-3 or TRBV12-4 and TRBJ2-5; unclear D gene. Trimming cost V 10 bases and J 2 bases, with 14 bases left between them. CDR3 length equals 13 residues.

This chain joins TRBV7-3 and TRBJ2-3, with 7 bases lining up with TRBD1. The CDR3 covers 15 residues. Germline-derived CDR1 and CDR2 are SGHTA and FQGTGA. The ends lost 5 bases at V and 2 bases at J; junction bases unmatched: 7. The CDR3 reads CASSPSGQNTDTQYF. In nucleotides, the CDR3 is TGTGCCAGCAGCCCCTCGGGACAGAACACAGATACGCAGTATTTT.

CDR3 nucleotide sequence: TGCGCCAGCAGCCCGGGACTGGCCAATTCACCCCTCCACTTT. This sequence encodes CASSPGLANSPLHF. The chain uses TRBV5-1 and TRBJ1-6; the D gene is possibly TRBD1 (5 bases). The CDR3 has 14 residues. V lost 4 bases to trimming and J lost 7 bases, with 12 bases between them. The V gene's germline CDR1 is SGHRS and CDR2 YFSETQ.

The V and J genes are TRBV2 and TRBJ2-7, with a possible D match to TRBD2 (6 bases). V was shortened by 1 base and J by 4 bases, with 14 bases between the two germline ends. The CDR3 has 15 residues. Germline assignment: CDR1 SNHLY and CDR2 FYNNEI. CDR3 residues: CASSEGGTALYEQYV. Here the CDR3 DNA reads TGTGCCAGCAGTGAAGGCGGGACTGCCCTTTACGAGCAGTACGTC.

The rearrangement links TRBV25-1 to TRBJ1-6; 9 bases line up with TRBD1. CDR3 length equals 18 residues. Germline assignment: CDR1 MGHDK and CDR2 SYGVNS. The J segment lost 3 bases and the V segment lost 2 bases, leaving 8 bases of the junction unmatched. CDR3 nucleotide sequence: TGTGCCAGCAGTGAAGCTCGACAGGGGGTGTTCTATAATTCACCCCTCCACTTT. Its translation is CASSEARQGVFYNSPLHF.

V and J are TRBV10-3 and TRBJ2-1, with 14 bases identical to TRBD2. The CDR3 loop spans 13 amino acids. The J segment lost 8 bases and the V segment lost 10 bases, leaving 4 bases of the junction unmatched. Germline lookup yields CDR1 ENHRY and CDR2 SYGVKD. CDR3 sequence: CATGTSGSDEQFF. In DNA, the CDR3 is TGTGCCACCGGGACTAGCGGGAGCGATGAGCAGTTCTTC.

Regarding this clone: Other DNA variants within this sample encode the same CDR3. The V gene is TRBV29-1, the J gene TRBJ1-1; 8 nucleotides align to TRBD1. Looked up from germline, CDR1 is SQVTM and CDR2 is ANQGSEA. The CDR3 contains 11 residues. Trimming removed 6 bases from V and 4 bases from J; junction bases left unmatched: 1. CDR3 sequence: CSVDRGTEAFF. In DNA, the CDR3 is TGCAGCGTCGACAGGGGCACTGAAGCTTTCTTT. Complete variable domain (other parts from reference TRBV29-1 and TRBJ1-1): SAVISQKPSRDICQRGTSLTIQCQVDSQVTMMFWYRQQPGQSLTLIATANQGSEATYESGFVIDKFPISRPNLTFSTLTVSNMSPEDSSIYLCSVDRGTEAFFGQGTRLTVV.

In its sample, this clone was seen once. The gene calls are TRBV27 and TRBJ2-2; 9 bases match TRBD1. Unmatched junction bases numbered 6, after V lost 1 base and J lost 6 bases. The CDR3 runs to 16 residues. The V gene's germline CDR1 is MNHEY and CDR2 SMNVEV (reference sequence). The CDR3 region has the DNA TGTGCCAGCAGTTTATGGGGGACAGGGAGTTCCGGGGAGCTGTTTTTT. This sequence encodes CASSLWGTGSSGELFF.

J is TRBJ1-2 and V is TRBV5-5; D may be TRBD1 (6 bases). The V and J ends lost 1 base and 6 bases respectively, with 16 bases between them. The CDR3 runs 15 residues. Germline CDR1 reads SGHKS; CDR2 reads YYEKEE (reference sequence). The CDR3 reads CASSLPGAIDDGYTF. DNA of the CDR3: TGTGCCAGCAGCTTGCCAGGGGCGATCGATGATGGCTACACCTTC.

This chain connects TRBV2 to TRBJ1-2, with TRBD1 as a possible D gene (6 bases). The CDR3 extends over 14 amino acids. The V gene's germline CDR1 is SNHLY and CDR2 FYNNEI. V lost 3 bases, J lost 4 bases, and 12 bases lay in between. Here the CDR3 DNA reads TGTGCCAGCAGTGATTCTACAGGGAGCTATGGCTACACCTTC. It specifies CASSDSTGSYGYTF.

The table lists this clone with a count of one. This chain joins TRBV19 and TRBJ2-7; a weak D match, TRBD1 (6 bases). CDR3 length: 14 amino acids. Looked up from germline, CDR1 is LNHDA and CDR2 is SQIVND (reference sequence). V was shortened by 1 base and J by 7 bases, with 14 bases between the two germline ends. DNA of the CDR3: TGTGCCAGTAGTATAGTTGGACAGCCACGAGAGCAGTACTTC. Encoded protein: CASSIVGQPREQYF. Variable domain in full (rest from reference TRBV19 and TRBJ2-7): DGGITQSPKYLFRKEGQNVTLSCEQNLNHDAMYWYRQDPGQGLRLIYYSQIVNDFQKGDIAEGYSVSREKKESFPLTVTSAQKNPTAFYLCASSIVGQPREQYFGPGTRLTVT.

The V and J genes are TRBV7-2 and TRBJ2-5, with 8 bases matching TRBD1. The CDR3 totals 15 residues. V was clipped by 3 bases and J by 5 bases; unmatched bases: 8. The germline V gene encodes CDR1 SGHTA and CDR2 FQGNSA. CDR3 DNA sequence: TGTGCCAGCAGCTTCGACAGGGGCCAGGTGGAGACCCAGTACTTC. Residues: CASSFDRGQVETQYF.

CDR3 loop: CASNRGVSSGNTIYF. Written as DNA, the CDR3 is TGTGCCAGCAACAGGGGCGTTAGCTCTGGAAACACCATATATTTT. This sequence joins TRBV6-5 and TRBJ1-3, with 7 bases fitting TRBD1. J was trimmed by 0 bases and V by 7 bases; bases with no gene match: 6. CDR3 length: 15 amino acids. Germline-derived CDR1 and CDR2 are MNHEY and SVGAGI.

A remark on this clone: Different DNA sequences within this sample yield the same CDR3. The chain uses TRBV6-5 and TRBJ1-4; no firm D call. The V end was cut by 6 bases, the J end by 4 bases, with 9 bases between. The germline V gene has CDR1 MNHEY and CDR2 SVGAGI. The CDR3 has 13 amino acids. CDR3 bases: TGTGCCAGCAGAGCAGGTCTTAATGAAAAACTGTTTTTT. Its translation is CASRAGLNEKLFF.

The chain is built from TRBV18 and TRBJ1-2; 12 bases match TRBD1. Germline CDR1 reads KGHSH; CDR2 reads LQKENI. The CDR3 is 15 residues long. J lost 7 bases, V lost 5 bases, and 8 bases had no gene match. Here the CDR3 reads CASSTSGTGGGGYTF. The CDR3 DNA sequence: TGTGCCAGCTCAACCTCAGGGACAGGGGGCGGTGGCTACACCTTC. Drawing the rest from reference TRBV18 and TRBJ1-2, the complete variable domain is NAGVMQNPRHLVRRRGQEARLRCSPMKGHSHVYWYRQLPEEGLKFMVYLQKENIIDESGMPKERFSAEFPKEGPSILRIQQVVRGDSAAYFCASSTSGTGGGGYTFGSGTRLTVV.

This chain connects TRBV7-8 to TRBJ2-1; D may be TRBD2 (6 bases). Deletions cut 2 bases from V and 9 bases from J, with 14 bases between. The CDR3 runs to 14 residues. Germline V gives CDR1 SGHVS, CDR2 FQNEAQ. Here the CDR3 reads CASSLNGRGSEQFF. The CDR3 bases are TGTGCCAGCAGCTTAAATGGGCGGGGAAGTGAGCAGTTCTTC.